This T cell receptor beta chain derives from a study of PD-1 blockade in classical Hodgkin lymphoma. Study in general: Patients were dosed intravenously with nivolumab at 3 mg/kg every 2 weeks.

Every patient experienced relapse after autologous stem cell transplantation, and brentuximab vedotin exposure varied. Sequencing was performed with immunoSEQ multiplex PCR; in TCRdb, only in-frame clones are kept and a portion is missing. The table shows about 36,000 clones, with 69% occurring only once. The CDR3 spans 11 residues. Germline V gives CDR1 SNHLY, CDR2 FYNNEI. V lost 8 bases and J lost 6, with 11 bases in between. In its sample, this clone was seen once. The sequencing used peripheral blood mononuclear cells (PBMCs), collected before the second cycle of nivolumab. This sequence joins TRBV2 and TRBJ2-7; D remains unclear. The TCR sequence derives from a human donor with classical Hodgkin lymphoma. The CDR3 sequence is CASAGSAEQYF. The CDR3 nucleotides read TGTGCCAGCGCCGGGTCAGCCGAGCAGTACTTC.